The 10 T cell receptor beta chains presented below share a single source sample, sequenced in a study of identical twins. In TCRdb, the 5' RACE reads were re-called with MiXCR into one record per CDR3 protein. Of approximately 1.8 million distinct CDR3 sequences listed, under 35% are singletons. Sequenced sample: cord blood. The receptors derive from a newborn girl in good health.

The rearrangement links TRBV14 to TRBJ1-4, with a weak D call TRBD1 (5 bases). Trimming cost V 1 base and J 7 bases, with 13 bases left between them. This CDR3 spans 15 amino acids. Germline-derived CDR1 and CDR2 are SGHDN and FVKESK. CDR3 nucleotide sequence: TGTGCCAGCAGCCAAGCGTTTGGGAGGGGTGAAAAACTGTTTTTT. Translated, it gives CASSQAFGRGEKLFF.

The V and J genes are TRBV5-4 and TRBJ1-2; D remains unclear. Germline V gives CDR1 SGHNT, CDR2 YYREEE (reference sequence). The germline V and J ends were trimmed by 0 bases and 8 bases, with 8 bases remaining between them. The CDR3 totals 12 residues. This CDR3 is CASSLDLEGYTF. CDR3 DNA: TGTGCCAGCAGCTTGGATCTCGAGGGCTACACCTTC.

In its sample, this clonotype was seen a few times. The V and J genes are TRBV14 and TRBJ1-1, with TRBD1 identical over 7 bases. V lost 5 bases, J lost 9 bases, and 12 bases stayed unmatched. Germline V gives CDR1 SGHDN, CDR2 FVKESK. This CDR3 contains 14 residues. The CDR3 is CASSYDRTGFKAFF. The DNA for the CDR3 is TGTGCCAGCAGCTATGATCGGACAGGCTTTAAAGCTTTCTTT.

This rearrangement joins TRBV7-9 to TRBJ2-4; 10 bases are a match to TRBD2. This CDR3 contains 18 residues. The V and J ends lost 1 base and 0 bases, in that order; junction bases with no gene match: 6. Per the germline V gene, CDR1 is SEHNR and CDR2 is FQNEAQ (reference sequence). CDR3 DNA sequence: TGTGCCAGCAGCTTAGGGGGACTAGCGAGTTTAGCCAAAAACATTCAGTACTTC. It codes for CASSLGGLASLAKNIQYF.

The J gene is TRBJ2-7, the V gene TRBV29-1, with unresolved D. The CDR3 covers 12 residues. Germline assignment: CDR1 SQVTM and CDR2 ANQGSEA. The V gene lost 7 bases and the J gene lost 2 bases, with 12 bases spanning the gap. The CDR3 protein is CSGRGGTYEQYF. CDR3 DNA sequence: TGCAGCGGAAGAGGTGGCACCTACGAGCAGTACTTC.

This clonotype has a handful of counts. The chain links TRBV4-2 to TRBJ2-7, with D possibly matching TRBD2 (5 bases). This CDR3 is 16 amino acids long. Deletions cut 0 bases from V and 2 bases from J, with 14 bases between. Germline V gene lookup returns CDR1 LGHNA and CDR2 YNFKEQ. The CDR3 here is CASSQDLTQTTYEQYF. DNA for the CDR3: TGTGCCAGCAGCCAAGATTTGACACAGACTACCTACGAGCAGTACTTC.

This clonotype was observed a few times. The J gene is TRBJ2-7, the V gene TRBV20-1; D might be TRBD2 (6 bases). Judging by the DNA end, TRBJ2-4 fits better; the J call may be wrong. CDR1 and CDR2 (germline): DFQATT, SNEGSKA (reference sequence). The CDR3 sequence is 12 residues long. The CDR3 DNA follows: TGCAGTGCTAGAGATCAGGGAGGCATTCAGTACTTC. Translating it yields CSARDQGGIQYF.

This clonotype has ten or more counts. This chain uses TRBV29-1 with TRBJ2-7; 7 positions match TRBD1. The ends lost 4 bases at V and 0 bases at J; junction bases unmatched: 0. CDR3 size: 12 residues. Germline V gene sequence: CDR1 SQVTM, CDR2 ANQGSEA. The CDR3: CSVAGGSYEQYF. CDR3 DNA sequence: TGCAGCGTTGCAGGGGGCTCCTACGAGCAGTACTTC.

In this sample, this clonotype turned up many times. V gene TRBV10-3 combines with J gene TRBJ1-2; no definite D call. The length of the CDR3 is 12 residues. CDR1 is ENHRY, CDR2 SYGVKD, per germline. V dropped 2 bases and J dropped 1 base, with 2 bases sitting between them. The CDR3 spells CAISEHNYGYTF. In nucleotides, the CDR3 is TGTGCCATCAGTGAGCATAACTATGGCTACACCTTC.

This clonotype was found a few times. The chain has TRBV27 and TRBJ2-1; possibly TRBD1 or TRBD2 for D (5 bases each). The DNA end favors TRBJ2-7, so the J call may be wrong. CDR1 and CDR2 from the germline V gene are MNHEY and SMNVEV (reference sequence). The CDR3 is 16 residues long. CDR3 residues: CASSLGVGASYNEQYF. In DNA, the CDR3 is TGTGCCAGCAGTTTAGGCGTCGGGGCCTCCTACAATGAGCAGTACTTC.